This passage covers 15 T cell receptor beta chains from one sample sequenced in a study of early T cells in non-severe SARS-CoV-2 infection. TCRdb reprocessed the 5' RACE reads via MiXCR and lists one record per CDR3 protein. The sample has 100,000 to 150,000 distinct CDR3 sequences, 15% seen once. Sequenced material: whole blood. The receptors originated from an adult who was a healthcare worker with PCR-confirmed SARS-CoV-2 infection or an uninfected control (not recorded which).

This CDR3 reads CSASAPTGGNQPQHF. In DNA, the CDR3 is TGCAGTGCTAGTGCCCCGACAGGGGGCAATCAGCCCCAGCATTTT. The chain uses TRBV20-1 and TRBJ1-5; 8 positions match TRBD1. V was pared by 3 bases and J by 2 bases, with 6 bases of the junction left unmatched. This CDR3 has 15 amino acids. Per germline, CDR1 DFQATT and CDR2 SNEGSKA (reference sequence).

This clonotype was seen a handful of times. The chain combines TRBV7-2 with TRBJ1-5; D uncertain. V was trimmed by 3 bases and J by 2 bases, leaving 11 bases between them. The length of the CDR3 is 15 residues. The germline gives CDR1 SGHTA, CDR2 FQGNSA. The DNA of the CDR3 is TGTGCCAGCAGCTTTTCCGGGCTTGGCAATCAGCCCCAGCATTTT. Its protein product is CASSFSGLGNQPQHF.

CDR3 protein: CASSLGRATSPLHF. For the CDR3, the DNA is TGTGCCAGCAGCTTGGGCAGGGCCACTTCACCCCTCCACTTT. This chain connects TRBV5-8 to TRBJ1-6, with D perhaps matching TRBD1 (5 bases). Trimming cost V 0 bases and J 9 bases, with 10 bases left between them. Per the germline V gene, CDR1 is SGHTS and CDR2 is YDEGEE. The CDR3 sequence is 14 residues long. Drawing the rest from reference TRBV5-8 and TRBJ1-6, the complete variable domain is EAGVTQSPTHLIKTRGQQATLRCSPISGHTSVYWYQQALGLGLQFLLWYDEGEERNRGNFPPRFSGRQFPNYSSELNVNALELEDSALYLCASSLGRATSPLHFGNGTRLTVT.

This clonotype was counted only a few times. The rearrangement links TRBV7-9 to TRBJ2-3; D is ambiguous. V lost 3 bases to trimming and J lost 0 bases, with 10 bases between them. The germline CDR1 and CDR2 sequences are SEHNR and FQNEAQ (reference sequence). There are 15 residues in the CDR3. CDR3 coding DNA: TGTGCCAGCAGCTTGCGTAGCCCTAGCACAGATACGCAGTATTTT. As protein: CASSLRSPSTDTQYF.

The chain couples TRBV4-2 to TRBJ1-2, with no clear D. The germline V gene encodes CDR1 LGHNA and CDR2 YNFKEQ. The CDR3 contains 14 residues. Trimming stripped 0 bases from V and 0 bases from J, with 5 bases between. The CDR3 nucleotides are TGTGCCAGCAGCCAAGATCCCGCTAACTATGGCTACACCTTC. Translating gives CASSQDPANYGYTF.

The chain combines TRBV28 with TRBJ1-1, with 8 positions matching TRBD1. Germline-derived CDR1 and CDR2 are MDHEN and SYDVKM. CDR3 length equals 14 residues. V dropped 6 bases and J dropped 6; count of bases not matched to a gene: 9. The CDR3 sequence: CASRDRVGNSEAFF. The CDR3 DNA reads TGTGCCAGCAGGGACAGGGTAGGAAATTCTGAAGCTTTCTTT.

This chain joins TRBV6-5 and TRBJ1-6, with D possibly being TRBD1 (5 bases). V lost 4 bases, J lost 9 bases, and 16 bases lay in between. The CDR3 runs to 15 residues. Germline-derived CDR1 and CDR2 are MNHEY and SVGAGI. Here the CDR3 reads CASSSSGTIGSPLHF. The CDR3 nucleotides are TGTGCCAGCAGTTCGTCCGGGACTATCGGTTCACCCCTCCACTTT.

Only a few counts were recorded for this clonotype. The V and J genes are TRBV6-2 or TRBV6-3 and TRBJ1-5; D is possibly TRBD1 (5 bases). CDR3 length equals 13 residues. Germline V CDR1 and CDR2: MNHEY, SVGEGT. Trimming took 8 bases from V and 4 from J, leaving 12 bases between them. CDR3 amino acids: CASGRDANQPQHF. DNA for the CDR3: TGTGCCAGCGGTCGGGACGCTAATCAGCCCCAGCATTTT.

This CDR3 reads CASSLAAGSTDTQYF. CDR3 in DNA: TGCGCCAGCAGCTTGGCGGCAGGTAGCACAGATACGCAGTATTTT. This rearrangement joins TRBV5-1 to TRBJ2-3; D gene unclear. The CDR3 totals 15 residues. Trimming took off 0 bases at V and 0 bases at J, with 8 bases between the two ends. Germline CDR1 is SGHRS and CDR2 is YFSETQ.

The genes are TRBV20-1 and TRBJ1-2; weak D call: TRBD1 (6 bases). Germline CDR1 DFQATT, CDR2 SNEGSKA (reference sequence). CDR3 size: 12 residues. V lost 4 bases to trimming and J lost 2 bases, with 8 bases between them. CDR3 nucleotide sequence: TGCAGTGCTAACCAGGGGAACTATGGCTACACCTTC. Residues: CSANQGNYGYTF.

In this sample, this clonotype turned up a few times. Written as DNA, the CDR3 is TGTGCCAGCAGCCAAAATTTTGACTCCTACGAGCAGTACTTC. Translating it yields CASSQNFDSYEQYF. This chain links TRBV3-1 with TRBJ2-7, with no clear D. The V gene lost 2 bases and the J gene lost 0 bases, with 8 bases spanning the gap. The CDR3 spans 14 residues. Per germline, CDR1 LGHDT and CDR2 YNNKEL (reference sequence).

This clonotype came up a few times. The CDR3, as DNA: TGTGCCAGCAGCCGCGATTATCTTGAAGCTTTCTTT. The encoded protein is CASSRDYLEAFF. This chain uses TRBV7-9 with TRBJ1-1, with D uncertain. The V end lost 5 bases, the J end lost 7 bases, and 11 bases lay between the germline ends. CDR1 SEHNR and CDR2 FQNEAQ come from the germline V gene (reference sequence). This CDR3 spans 12 amino acids.

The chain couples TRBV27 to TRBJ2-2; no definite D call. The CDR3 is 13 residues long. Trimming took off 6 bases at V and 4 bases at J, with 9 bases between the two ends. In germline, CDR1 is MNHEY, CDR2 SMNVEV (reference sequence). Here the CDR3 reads CASRTLGTGELFF. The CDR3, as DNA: TGTGCCAGCAGAACCCTGGGCACCGGGGAGCTGTTTTTT.

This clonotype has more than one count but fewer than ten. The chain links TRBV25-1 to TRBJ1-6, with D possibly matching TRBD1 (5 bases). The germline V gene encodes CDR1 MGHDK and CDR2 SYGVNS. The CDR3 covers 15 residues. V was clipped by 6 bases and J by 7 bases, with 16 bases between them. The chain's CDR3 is CASRQTGHLNSPLHF. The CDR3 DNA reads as TGTGCCAGCAGGCAGACCGGACATCTGAATTCACCCCTCCACTTT.

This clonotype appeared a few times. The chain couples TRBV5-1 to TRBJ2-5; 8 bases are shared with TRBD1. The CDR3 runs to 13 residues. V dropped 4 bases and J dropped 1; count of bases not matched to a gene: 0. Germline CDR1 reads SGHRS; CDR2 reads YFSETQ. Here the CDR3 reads CASSGQGQETQYF. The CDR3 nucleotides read TGCGCCAGCAGCGGACAGGGCCAAGAGACCCAGTACTTC.